What follows are 21 T cell receptor beta chains derived from one specimen sequenced in a study of cytomegalovirus exposure and HLA in healthy donors. A multiplex PCR was run with 60 Vbeta primers and 13 Jbeta primers. Profiled with immunoSEQ multiplex PCR; TCRdb holds only in-frame clones, not every one. The sample yields some 120,000 clones, 70% to 80% seen once. Sequenced input: PBMCs. All receptors come from a woman in her 40s in good health and CMV-seropositive.

The chain couples TRBV2 to TRBJ1-4; unclear D gene. Per germline, CDR1 SNHLY and CDR2 FYNNEI. The CDR3 is 14 residues long. V lost 7 bases and J 0 bases, leaving 9 bases between the germline ends. In DNA, the CDR3 is TGTGCCAGCACCACAGAAGCAACTAATGAAAAACTGTTTTTT. It is translated as CASTTEATNEKLFF.

The chain links TRBV6-5 to TRBJ1-1, with D possibly TRBD1 on 6 matching bases. Germline V CDR1 and CDR2: MNHEY, SVGAGI. This CDR3 comprises 15 residues. V lost 5 bases and J lost 0, with 13 bases in between. The CDR3 loop is CASSPLQGLNTEAFF. In DNA form, the CDR3 reads TGTGCCAGCAGTCCCTTACAGGGATTGAACACTGAAGCTTTCTTT.

V and J are TRBV10-3 and TRBJ1-5; D ambiguous. V was trimmed by 6 bases and J by 1 base, leaving 13 bases between them. There are 15 residues in the CDR3. CDR1 and CDR2 (germline): ENHRY, SYGVKD. CDR3 sequence: CAISWSLGSNQPQHF. CDR3 sequence (DNA): TGTGCCATCAGCTGGTCCCTCGGGAGCAATCAGCCCCAGCATTTT.

The chain employs TRBV19 and TRBJ2-2; TRBD1 is a possible D gene (5 bases). Trimming cost V 7 bases and J 1 base, with 7 bases left between them. CDR1 and CDR2 from the germline V gene are LNHDA and SQIVND (reference sequence). This CDR3 has 13 residues. CDR3 amino acids: CASTQGNTGELFF. The DNA for the CDR3 is TGTGCCAGTACCCAGGGGAACACCGGGGAGCTGTTTTTT.

Details on this clone: The same CDR3 is also encoded by other DNA sequences in this sample. V gene TRBV9 combines with J gene TRBJ1-1, with D unclear. V was trimmed by 0 bases and J by 1 base, leaving 4 bases between them. CDR3 length: 13 amino acids. Germline V gene lookup returns CDR1 SGDLS and CDR2 YYNGEE. CDR3: CASSVDWNTEAFF. Written as DNA, the CDR3 is TGTGCCAGCAGCGTAGACTGGAACACTGAAGCTTTCTTT.

This clone was found a few times. The rearrangement joins TRBV5-4 to TRBJ2-2; a possible D gene is TRBD2 (5 bases). CDR1 SGHNT and CDR2 YYREEE come from the germline V gene (reference sequence). V was cut by 1 base and J by 6 bases, with 10 bases left in between. There are 14 residues in the CDR3. The CDR3 sequence is CASSLIEDSGELFF. CDR3 bases: TGTGCCAGCAGCTTGATAGAGGACTCCGGGGAGCTGTTTTTT.

The sample holds a few counts of this clone. The rearrangement uses TRBV19 and TRBJ1-1; TRBD1 matches at 10 bases. Germline V CDR1 and CDR2: LNHDA, SQIVND (reference sequence). J was trimmed by 3 bases and V by 10 bases; bases with no gene match: 8. The CDR3 is made up of 14 amino acids. This chain's CDR3 is CANVTGGEYTEAFF. The CDR3, as DNA: TGTGCCAATGTGACAGGGGGCGAATACACTGAAGCTTTCTTT.

CDR3 bases: TGCGCCAGCAGCCAATCCGGACAGGGGGCATTCGCCTACGAGCAGTACTTC. This codes for CASSQSGQGAFAYEQYF. The chain has TRBV4-3 and TRBJ2-7, with 11 bases fitting TRBD1. Germline trimming cut 2 bases from V and 2 bases from J; bases unmatched to any gene: 8. The CDR3 totals 17 residues. Germline V CDR1 and CDR2: LGHNA, YSLEER.

V gene TRBV2 combines with J gene TRBJ2-2; no firm D call. V was cut by 0 bases and J by 2 bases, with 4 bases left in between. Per the germline V gene, CDR1 is SNHLY and CDR2 is FYNNEI. The CDR3 consists of 14 residues. CDR3 protein: CASSEARNTGELFF. In DNA, the CDR3 is TGTGCCAGCAGTGAAGCCAGAAACACCGGGGAGCTGTTTTTT.

The chain joins TRBV9 to TRBJ2-1; 8 positions match TRBD1. The ends lost 7 bases at V and 5 bases at J; junction bases unmatched: 5. The CDR3 loop spans 13 amino acids. Germline V gives CDR1 SGDLS, CDR2 YYNGEE. The CDR3, as DNA: TGTGCCAGCTCAGGGGGCCCCAACAATGAGCAGTTCTTC. Translated, it gives CASSGGPNNEQFF. The full variable domain, its missing parts supplied by reference TRBV9 and TRBJ2-1, is DSGVTQTPKHLITATGQRVTLRCSPRSGDLSVYWYQQSLDQGLQFLIQYYNGEERAKGNILERFSAQQFPDLHSELNLSSLELGDSALYFCASSGGPNNEQFFGPGTRLTVL.

This clone was detected only a few times. The chain joins TRBV25-1 to TRBJ2-5, with 10 bases lining up with TRBD1. The germline gives CDR1 MGHDK, CDR2 SYGVNS. V was pared by 4 bases and J by 5 bases, with 7 bases of the junction left unmatched. The CDR3 extends over 15 amino acids. The CDR3 bases are TGTGCCAGCAGTGCTATGACAGGGGGCGTCGAGACCCAGTACTTC. It codes for CASSAMTGGVETQYF.

This clone was seen a single time. The CDR3 DNA is TGTGCCAGCAGCTTGACCGGGACAGGGGAGGACCAGTACTTC. Translated, it gives CASSLTGTGEDQYF. The chain has TRBV5-4 and TRBJ2-5; TRBD1 agrees at 10 bases. Germline V gene lookup returns CDR1 SGHNT and CDR2 YYREEE (reference sequence). J lost 10 bases, V lost 1 base, and 7 bases had no gene match. There are 14 residues in the CDR3.

V usage is TRBV4-3 and J usage is TRBJ2-6; D possibly corresponds to TRBD2 (6 bases). V lost 1 base, J lost 0 bases, and 10 bases lay in between. The CDR3 spans 17 residues. CDR1 and CDR2 (germline): LGHNA, YSLEER. CDR3 in amino acids: CASSQGSGSSGANVLTF. The CDR3 nucleotides are TGCGCCAGCAGCCAAGGGAGCGGGTCCTCTGGGGCCAACGTCCTGACTTTC.

This chain connects TRBV27 to TRBJ2-1; D perhaps matches TRBD1 (5 bases). Trimming stripped 4 bases from V and 5 bases from J, with 12 bases between. Germline values: CDR1 MNHEY, CDR2 SMNVEV (reference sequence). The CDR3 sequence is 14 residues long. For the CDR3, the DNA is TGTGCCAGCAGTTGGGTGACAGCCAACAATGAGCAGTTCTTC. Translation: CASSWVTANNEQFF.

The gene calls are TRBV2 and TRBJ1-1; D gene ambiguous. CDR3 length: 14 amino acids. Per germline, CDR1 SNHLY and CDR2 FYNNEI. The germline V and J ends were trimmed by 5 bases and 1 base, with 11 bases remaining between them. The DNA for the CDR3 is TGTGCCAGCAGTCCCGGGATTCAGAACACTGAAGCTTTCTTT. Encoded protein: CASSPGIQNTEAFF.

The chain couples TRBV6-6 to TRBJ1-2; 10 positions agree with TRBD1. There are 15 residues in the CDR3. Trimming removed 6 bases from V and 2 bases from J; junction bases left unmatched: 6. The germline V gene has CDR1 MNHNY and CDR2 SVGAGI (reference sequence). DNA of the CDR3: TGTGCCAGCAGGCCGCTGGGACAGGGGAACTATGGCTACACCTTC. Residues: CASRPLGQGNYGYTF.

The CDR3 protein is CASSFSRGLLSYEQYF. DNA of the CDR3: TGTGCCAGCAGCTTTTCCAGGGGCCTCCTCTCCTACGAGCAGTACTTC. The chain recombines TRBV5-4 with TRBJ2-7; the D gene is possibly TRBD1 (6 bases). This CDR3 contains 16 residues. The ends were cut back, 2 bases at V and 0 bases at J, with 15 bases in the middle. Germline CDR1 and CDR2: SGHNT and YYREEE (reference sequence).

There are a few counts of this clone. In DNA form, the CDR3 reads TGTGCCAGCAGCCTAACGGGCACTGAAGCTTTCTTT. This gives the protein CASSLTGTEAFF. This chain joins TRBV6-5 and TRBJ1-1, with no clear D. V gave up 6 bases and J gave up 4 bases, with 9 bases separating them. Germline V lookup: CDR1 MNHEY, CDR2 SVGAGI. The CDR3 runs 12 residues.

The chain uses TRBV11-2 and TRBJ2-7; 12 bases agree with TRBD1. The J segment lost 3 bases and the V segment lost 4 bases, leaving 4 bases of the junction unmatched. Germline values: CDR1 SGHAT, CDR2 FQNNGV. CDR3 length: 15 amino acids. CDR3 DNA: TGTGCCAGCAGCTCCGGGACAGGGGGCTTCTACGAGCAGTACTTC. This codes for CASSSGTGGFYEQYF.

The CDR3 loop is CASSFGSFNEQFF. Written as DNA, the CDR3 is TGTGCCAGTAGTTTCGGGAGCTTCAATGAGCAGTTCTTC. V and J are TRBV19 and TRBJ2-1, with a tentative D call TRBD2 (6 bases). With 5 bases removed from V and 6 bases from J, the gap between germline ends came to 11 bases. The CDR3 sequence is 13 residues long. Germline CDR1 reads LNHDA; CDR2 reads SQIVND (reference sequence).

This chain uses TRBV4-1 with TRBJ1-1; the D is unclear. The CDR3 is 15 residues long. Between the trimmed V and J ends, which lost 3 bases and 0 bases, there was a span of 11 bases. CDR1 and CDR2 from the germline V gene are MGHRA and YSYEKL. The CDR3 is CASSQTRILNTEAFF. The DNA of the CDR3 is TGCGCCAGCAGCCAGACACGAATCCTGAACACTGAAGCTTTCTTT.